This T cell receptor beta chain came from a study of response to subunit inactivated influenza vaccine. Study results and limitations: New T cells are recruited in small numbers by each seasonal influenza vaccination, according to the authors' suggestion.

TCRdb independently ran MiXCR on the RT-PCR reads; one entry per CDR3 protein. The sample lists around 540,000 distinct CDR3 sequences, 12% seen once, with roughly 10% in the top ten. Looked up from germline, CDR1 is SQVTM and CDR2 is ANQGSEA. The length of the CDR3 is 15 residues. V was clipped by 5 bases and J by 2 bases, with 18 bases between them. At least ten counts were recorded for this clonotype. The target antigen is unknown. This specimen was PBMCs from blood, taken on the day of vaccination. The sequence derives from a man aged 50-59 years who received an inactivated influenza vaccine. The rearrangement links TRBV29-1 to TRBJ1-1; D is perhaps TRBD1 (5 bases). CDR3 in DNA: TGCAGCGTTCCTGGGGGACGGGCTGTAAACACTGAAGCTTTCTTT. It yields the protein CSVPGGRAVNTEAFF.